The clone carrying this T cell receptor beta chain was counted a few times. Germline CDR1 reads MDHEN; CDR2 reads SYDVKM. This CDR3 is built from 14 residues. Trimming took 7 bases from V and 5 from J; bases not matched to a gene: 6. This record belongs to a study of blood T cells in healthy people across ages. Primed by a sample-barcoded 5' primer and a J-beta primer mix, a second PCR proceeded for about 7 to 11 cycles. TCRdb ran MiXCR on the 5' RACE reads and lists one entry per CDR3 protein. Among hundreds of thousands of distinct CDR3 sequences listed, about 27% were seen once. This same sample was also taken into another study, of T cells of mothers and their children. This second report adds: Per mother, over 9 million TCR beta CDR3 reads were obtained; per child, a few million.

The sample comprised blood. V gene TRBV28 combines with J gene TRBJ2-3; TRBD1 aligns across 10 bases. The TCR comes from a boy aged 2 to 9 in good health. CDR3 coding DNA: TGTGCCAGCAATCGGGACAGGGGTGTAGATACGCAGTATTTT. It codes for CASNRDRGVDTQYF.